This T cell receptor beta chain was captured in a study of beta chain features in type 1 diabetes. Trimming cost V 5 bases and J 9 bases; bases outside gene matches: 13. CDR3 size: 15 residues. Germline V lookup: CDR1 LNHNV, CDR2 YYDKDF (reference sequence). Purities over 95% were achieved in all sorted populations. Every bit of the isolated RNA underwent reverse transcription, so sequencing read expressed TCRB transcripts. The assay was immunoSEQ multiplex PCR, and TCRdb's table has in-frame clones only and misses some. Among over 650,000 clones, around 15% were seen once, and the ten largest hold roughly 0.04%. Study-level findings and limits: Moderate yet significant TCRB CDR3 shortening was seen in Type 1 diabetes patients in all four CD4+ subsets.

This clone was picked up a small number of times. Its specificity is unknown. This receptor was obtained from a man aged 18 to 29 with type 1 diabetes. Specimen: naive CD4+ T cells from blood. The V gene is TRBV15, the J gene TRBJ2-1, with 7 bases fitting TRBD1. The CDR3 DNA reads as TGTGCCACCAGCCGCCCGACAGGGAACTATGGTGAGCAGTTCTTC. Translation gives CATSRPTGNYGEQFF.